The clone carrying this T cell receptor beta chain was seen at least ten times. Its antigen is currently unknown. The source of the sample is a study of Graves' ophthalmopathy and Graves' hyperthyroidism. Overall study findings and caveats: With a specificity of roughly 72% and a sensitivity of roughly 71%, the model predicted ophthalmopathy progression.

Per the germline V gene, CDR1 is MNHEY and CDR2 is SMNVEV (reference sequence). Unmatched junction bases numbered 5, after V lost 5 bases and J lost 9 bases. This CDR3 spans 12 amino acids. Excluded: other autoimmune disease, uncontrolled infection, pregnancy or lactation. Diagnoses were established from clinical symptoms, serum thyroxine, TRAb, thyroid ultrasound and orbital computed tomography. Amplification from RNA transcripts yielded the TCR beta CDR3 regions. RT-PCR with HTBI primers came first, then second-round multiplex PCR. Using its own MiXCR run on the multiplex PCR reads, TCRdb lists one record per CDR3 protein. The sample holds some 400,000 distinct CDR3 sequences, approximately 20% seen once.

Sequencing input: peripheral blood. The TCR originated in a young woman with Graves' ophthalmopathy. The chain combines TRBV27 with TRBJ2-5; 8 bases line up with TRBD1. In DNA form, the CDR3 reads TGTGCCAGCAGTGGACAGGGCGGGCCCCAGTACTTC. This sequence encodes CASSGQGGPQYF.